This T cell receptor beta chain stems from a study of shared clonotypes between healthy human individuals. The replicate PCRs on unsorted PBMC were given around 280 ng DNA, which is about 30,000 T cell genomes. Unsorted PBMC DNA underwent sequencing on ten immunoSEQ deep assay plates. Sequencing used immunoSEQ multiplex PCR; TCRdb keeps in-frame clones, though not all of them. The profile shows hundreds of thousands of clones, roughly 72% of them singletons. Germline CDR1 reads SGHAT; CDR2 reads FQNNGV. This CDR3 comprises 13 residues. V was pared by 2 bases and J by 5 bases, with 7 bases between. This chain connects TRBV11-2 to TRBJ1-5; D call uncertain. This TCR derives from a woman aged 40 to 50 in good health. Some clones in this sample may be carry-over from other donors' samples. The sample comprised PBMCs. CDR3 sequence (DNA): TGTGCCAGCAGCTTATCGGGTTATCAGCCCCAGCATTTT. Protein sequence: CASSLSGYQPQHF.